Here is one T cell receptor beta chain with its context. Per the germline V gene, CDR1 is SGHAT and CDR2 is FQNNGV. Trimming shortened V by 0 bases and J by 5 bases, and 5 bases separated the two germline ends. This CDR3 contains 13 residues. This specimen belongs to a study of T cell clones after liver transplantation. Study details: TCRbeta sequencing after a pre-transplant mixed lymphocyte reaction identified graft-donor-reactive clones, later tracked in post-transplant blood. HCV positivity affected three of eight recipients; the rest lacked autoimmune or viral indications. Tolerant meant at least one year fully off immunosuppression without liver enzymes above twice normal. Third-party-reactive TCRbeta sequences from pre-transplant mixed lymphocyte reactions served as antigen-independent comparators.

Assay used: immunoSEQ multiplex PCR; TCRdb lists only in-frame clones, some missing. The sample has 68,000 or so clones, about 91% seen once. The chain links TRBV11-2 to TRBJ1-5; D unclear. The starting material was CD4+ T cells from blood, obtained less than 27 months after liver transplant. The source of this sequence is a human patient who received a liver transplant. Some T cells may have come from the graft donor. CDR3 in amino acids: CASSLEGYQPQHF. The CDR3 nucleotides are TGTGCCAGCAGCTTAGAGGGGTATCAGCCCCAGCATTTT.